This passage covers 21 T cell receptor beta chains from one sample sequenced in a study of blood T cell repertoires in COVID-19. The protocol was immunoSEQ multiplex PCR, while the TCRdb copy is restricted to in-frame clones and leaves out a portion. This sample has over 250,000 clones; more than 75% occur once, and the top ten carry 0.9% to 1%. Material for sequencing was peripheral blood. The receptors here all came from a woman aged 40 to 50 who had recovered from COVID-19.

The V gene is TRBV20-1, the J gene TRBJ1-1; 9 bases agree with TRBD1. Germline assignment: CDR1 DFQATT and CDR2 SNEGSKA (reference sequence). J lost 10 bases, V lost 7 bases, and 7 bases had no gene match. The CDR3 totals 11 residues. Here the CDR3 DNA reads TGCAGTGGACGGACAGGGGATGGAGCTTTCTTT. Encoded protein: CSGRTGDGAFF.

The sample holds one count of this clone. The chain carries TRBV6-2 or TRBV6-3 and TRBJ2-1; D not resolved. This CDR3 has 14 amino acids. CDR1 and CDR2 (germline): MNHEY, SVGEGT. Trimming took 2 bases from V and 1 from J, leaving 6 bases between them. The CDR3 loop reads CASSYILSYNEQFF. CDR3 DNA: TGTGCCAGCAGTTACATTCTGTCCTACAATGAGCAGTTCTTC.

V usage is TRBV5-5 and J usage is TRBJ2-1; possibly TRBD2 for D (6 bases). Trimming pared 4 bases from V and 8 bases from J, leaving 16 bases between. The CDR3 is 14 residues long. Germline V gene data show CDR1 as SGHKS and CDR2 as YYEKEE (reference sequence). The CDR3 protein is CASSGGGGRYEQFF. In DNA, the CDR3 is TGTGCCAGCAGCGGGGGAGGCGGACGCTATGAGCAGTTCTTC.

The chain combines TRBV19 with TRBJ2-7; maybe TRBD1 (6 bases). CDR1 and CDR2 (germline): LNHDA, SQIVND (reference sequence). This CDR3 has 14 residues. V lost 5 bases and J lost 2, with 13 bases in between. The CDR3 sequence is CASSPRQDPYEQYF. The DNA for the CDR3 is TGTGCCAGTAGTCCCAGACAGGACCCCTACGAGCAGTACTTC.

The chain joins TRBV18 to TRBJ1-5, with a weak D call TRBD1 (5 bases). This CDR3 contains 17 residues. Germline V gene data show CDR1 as KGHSH and CDR2 as LQKENI. Trimming stripped 3 bases from V and 0 bases from J, with 15 bases between. The CDR3 protein is CASSPGTLKLSNQPQHF. Here the CDR3 DNA reads TGTGCCAGCTCACCGGGGACTCTTAAACTTAGCAATCAGCCCCAGCATTTT.

The CDR3 region is CASSSSDRGGGYTF. Here the CDR3 DNA reads TGTGCCAGCAGCTCGTCGGACAGGGGAGGGGGCTACACCTTC. The V and J genes are TRBV7-9 and TRBJ1-2; 9 nucleotides match TRBD1. Germline loops: CDR1 SEHNR, CDR2 FQNEAQ (reference sequence). This CDR3 is 14 amino acids long. The ends lost 4 bases at V and 8 bases at J; junction bases unmatched: 8.

V usage is TRBV7-6 and J usage is TRBJ1-2; 8 nucleotides line up with TRBD1. Losses at the gene ends were 1 base for V and 5 bases for J; bases not matched to a gene: 12. Per germline, CDR1 SGHVS and CDR2 FNYEAQ. This CDR3 is built from 17 residues. CDR3 loop: CASSLERAGGSYYGYTF. CDR3 coding DNA: TGTGCCAGCAGCTTAGAACGGGCAGGGGGCAGTTATTATGGCTACACCTTC. Full variable domain (rest looked up from reference TRBV7-6 and TRBJ1-2): GAGVSQSPRYKVTKRGQDVALRCDPISGHVSLYWYRQALGQGPEFLTYFNYEAQQDKSGLPNDRFSAERPEGSISTLTIQRTEQRDSAMYRCASSLERAGGSYYGYTFGSGTRLTVV.

The table lists this clone with a few counts. V is TRBV7-9 and J is TRBJ2-1; 16 bases are shared with TRBD2. This CDR3 region has 16 residues. The V gene end was trimmed by 2 bases and the J gene end by 9 bases; junction bases not matched to a gene: 4. CDR1 and CDR2 from the germline V gene are SEHNR and FQNEAQ (reference sequence). CDR3 nucleotide sequence: TGTGCCAGCAGCTTACTCGGGACTAGCGGGAGGGGTGAGCAGTTCTTC. Residues: CASSLLGTSGRGEQFF.

The J gene is TRBJ2-5, the V gene TRBV2, with TRBD2 identical over 11 bases. Germline CDR1 SNHLY, CDR2 FYNNEI. The CDR3 has 16 residues. V was pared by 6 bases and J by 5 bases, with 11 bases of the junction left unmatched. The CDR3 loop reads CASRKLAGGPSETQYF. DNA of the CDR3: TGTGCCAGCAGGAAGTTAGCGGGAGGGCCCTCGGAGACCCAGTACTTC. The full variable domain, its missing parts supplied by reference TRBV2 and TRBJ2-5, is EPEVTQTPSHQVTQMGQEVILRCVPISNHLYFYWYRQILGQKVEFLVSFYNNEISEKSEIFDDQFSVERPDGSNFTLKIRSTKLEDSAMYFCASRKLAGGPSETQYFGPGTRLLVL.

This chain joins TRBV18 and TRBJ2-5; no definite D call. Germline values: CDR1 KGHSH, CDR2 LQKENI. The ends were cut back, 3 bases at V and 0 bases at J, with 2 bases in the middle. The CDR3 has 12 amino acids. CDR3 sequence (DNA): TGTGCCAGCTCACCTAACCAAGAGACCCAGTACTTC. Translated: CASSPNQETQYF. Drawing the rest from reference TRBV18 and TRBJ2-5, the complete variable domain is NAGVMQNPRHLVRRRGQEARLRCSPMKGHSHVYWYRQLPEEGLKFMVYLQKENIIDESGMPKERFSAEFPKEGPSILRIQQVVRGDSAAYFCASSPNQETQYFGPGTRLLVL.

The CDR3: CASSPGQGRNTIYF. Written as DNA, the CDR3 is TGTGCCAGCAGCCCCGGACAGGGGAGAAACACCATATATTTT. The rearrangement links TRBV7-2 to TRBJ1-3, with TRBD1 matching over 9 bases. There are 14 residues in the CDR3. V trimming: 5 bases; J trimming: 5 bases; junction bases outside the gene matches: 4. Germline CDR1 SGHTA, CDR2 FQGNSA.

The chain recombines TRBV5-6 with TRBJ1-1; 8 positions match TRBD1. The CDR3 contains 15 residues. V gave up 3 bases and J gave up 1 base; unmatched junction bases: 5. The germline gives CDR1 SGHDT, CDR2 YYEEEE. The CDR3 spells CASSSQGAANTEAFF. In nucleotides, the CDR3 is TGTGCCAGCAGCTCTCAGGGGGCGGCGAACACTGAAGCTTTCTTT.

The V and J genes are TRBV4-1 and TRBJ1-1; possibly TRBD1 for D (6 bases). Deletions cut 4 bases from V and 1 base from J, with 13 bases between. Germline values: CDR1 MGHRA, CDR2 YSYEKL. The CDR3 runs to 15 residues. The CDR3 DNA is TGCGCCAGCAGCCCGAGGGGGGGCTCGAACACTGAAGCTTTCTTT. This gives the protein CASSPRGGSNTEAFF.

The chain is built from TRBV7-2 and TRBJ2-3, with a possible D match to TRBD2 (5 bases). The CDR3 has 16 residues. The V gene lost 1 base and the J gene lost 3 bases, with 14 bases spanning the gap. The germline V gene encodes CDR1 SGHTA and CDR2 FQGNSA. DNA of the CDR3: TGTGCCAGCAGCTTAGGTAGCGCCTCCCCTACAGATACGCAGTATTTT. Amino acids: CASSLGSASPTDTQYF.

V gene TRBV27 combines with J gene TRBJ2-1; 7 nucleotides match TRBD1. In germline, CDR1 is MNHEY, CDR2 SMNVEV (reference sequence). V lost 5 bases and J lost 4; bases outside the gene matches: 26. The CDR3 covers 21 residues. CDR3 sequence reads: CASSPIQRDSKLLLLYNEQFF. The CDR3 DNA sequence: TGTGCCAGCAGTCCCATCCAGAGGGACAGCAAGCTTCTCCTCTTATACAATGAGCAGTTCTTC.

The sample holds a few counts of this clone. The chain couples TRBV6-5 to TRBJ1-3; D gene unclear. Germline V gives CDR1 MNHEY, CDR2 SVGAGI. This CDR3 contains 16 residues. The V end was cut by 2 bases, the J end by 0 bases, with 11 bases between. The CDR3 sequence is CASSYRRISSGNTIYF. CDR3 coding DNA: TGTGCCAGCAGTTACCGCAGGATCAGCTCTGGAAACACCATATATTTT.

This chain links TRBV19 with TRBJ2-3; 8 bases agree with TRBD2. V lost 6 bases to trimming and J lost 11 bases; unmatched junction nucleotides: 16. Germline V gene lookup returns CDR1 LNHDA and CDR2 SQIVND (reference sequence). The CDR3 is 15 residues long. The CDR3 loop reads CASSAGTRPLSGQYF. CDR3 sequence (DNA): TGTGCCAGTAGCGCCGGGACTAGACCCCTTTCAGGGCAGTATTTT.

The chain employs TRBV7-8 and TRBJ2-1; 10 bases are shared with TRBD2. Germline lookup yields CDR1 SGHVS and CDR2 FQNEAQ. The ends lost 6 bases at V and 9 bases at J; junction bases unmatched: 14. The CDR3 extends over 16 amino acids. CDR3 bases: TGTGCCAGCAGACGGTGGGCAGCGGGAGGGGAGGGTGAGCAGTTCTTC. Its translation is CASRRWAAGGEGEQFF.

This chain joins TRBV18 and TRBJ1-1; 8 bases fit TRBD1. Germline V gene sequence: CDR1 KGHSH, CDR2 LQKENI. There are 12 residues in the CDR3. The V and J ends lost 5 bases and 4 bases, in that order; junction bases with no gene match: 0. The DNA for the CDR3 is TGTGCCAGCTCAACAGGGGGCACTGAAGCTTTCTTT. It translates to CASSTGGTEAFF.

The chain recombines TRBV10-1 with TRBJ2-3; D is possibly TRBD1 (6 bases). The germline V gene has CDR1 WNHNN and CDR2 SYGVQD (reference sequence). Trimming removed 11 bases at V and 1 base at J, with 16 bases between. The CDR3 is 14 amino acids. CDR3 bases: TGCGCCCTAGGGGGTCAAGGGGGCACAGATACGCAGTATTTT. It specifies CALGGQGGTDTQYF.

This clone came up a few times. This chain links TRBV6-6 with TRBJ2-7; D possibly corresponds to TRBD2 (5 bases). Per germline, CDR1 MNHNY and CDR2 SVGAGI (reference sequence). This CDR3 is 13 amino acids long. V lost 2 bases, J lost 5 bases, and 10 bases lay in between. CDR3 nucleotide sequence: TGTGCCAGCAGTTACCTTCCGGGGAACGAGCAGTACGTC. Protein product: CASSYLPGNEQYV.